A single sample is the source of the 2 T cell receptor beta chains below, sequenced in a study of T cells in Graves' hyperthyroidism and ophthalmopathy. TCR beta CDR3 region amplification was performed from RNA transcripts. An initial round of RT-PCR targeting the TCR CDR3 relied on the HTBI primer set. TCRdb re-called the multiplex PCR reads with MiXCR, one entry per CDR3 protein. The sample consists of 250,000 or so distinct CDR3 sequences, about 17% of them appearing once. The specimen was blood. The receptor source for this set is a woman under 30 with Graves' ophthalmopathy.

This clonotype has ten or more counts. The chain employs TRBV7-8 and TRBJ2-7, with D uncertain. The CDR3 spans 13 residues. Trimming cost V 1 base and J 1 base, with 5 bases left between them. The germline gives CDR1 SGHVS, CDR2 FQNEAQ. The CDR3 reads CASSLVSSYEQYF. CDR3 DNA: TGTGCCAGCAGCTTAGTCAGTTCCTACGAGCAGTACTTC.

V usage is TRBV28 and J usage is TRBJ2-1, with D possibly TRBD2 on 6 matching bases. The CDR3 length is 16 residues. The germline V and J ends were trimmed by 5 bases and 3 bases, with 17 bases remaining between them. CDR1 is MDHEN, CDR2 SYDVKM, per germline. In DNA form, the CDR3 reads TGTGCCAGCAGTCCTGGAGGGAGACCGCTCTACAATGAGCAGTTCTTC. Translated: CASSPGGRPLYNEQFF. Variable domain in full (rest from reference TRBV28 and TRBJ2-1): DVKVTQSSRYLVKRTGEKVFLECVQDMDHENMFWYRQDPGLGLRLIYFSYDVKMKEKGDIPEGYSVSREKKERFSLILESASTNQTSMYLCASSPGGRPLYNEQFFGPGTRLTVL.